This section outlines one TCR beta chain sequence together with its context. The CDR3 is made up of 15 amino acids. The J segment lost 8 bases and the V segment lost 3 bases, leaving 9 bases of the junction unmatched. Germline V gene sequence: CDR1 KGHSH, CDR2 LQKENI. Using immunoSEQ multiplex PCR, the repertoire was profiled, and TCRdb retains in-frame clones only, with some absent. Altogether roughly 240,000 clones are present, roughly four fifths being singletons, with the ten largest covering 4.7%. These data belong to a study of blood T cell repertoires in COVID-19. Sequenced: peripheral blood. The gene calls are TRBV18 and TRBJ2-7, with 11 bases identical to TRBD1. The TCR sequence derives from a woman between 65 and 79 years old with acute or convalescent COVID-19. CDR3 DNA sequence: TGTGCCAGCTCACCCGCCCCTGGACAGGGGGCGCAGCAGTACTTC. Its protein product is CASSPAPGQGAQQYF.